A single sample gave rise to the 23 T cell receptor beta chains below, sequenced in a study of T cell responses to AZD1222 COVID-19 vaccine. Generated by immunoSEQ multiplex PCR, the TCRdb table keeps only in-frame clones and is missing some. The table lists about 92,000 clones, approximately 87% of them singletons, with around 2.8% in the top ten. Sequences were derived from peripheral blood, sampled on day 0 of AZD1222 vaccination. The source of these receptors is an adult in good health.

The chain links TRBV28 to TRBJ1-2, with TRBD1 identical over 7 bases. The CDR3 loop spans 16 amino acids. V was pared by 4 bases and J by 0 bases, with 8 bases of the junction left unmatched. Looked up from germline, CDR1 is MDHEN and CDR2 is SYDVKM. This CDR3 is CASSSPRGQTNYGYTF. CDR3 DNA: TGTGCCAGCAGTTCCCCCAGGGGACAGACTAACTATGGCTACACCTTC.

This clone came up once. This same CDR3 is encoded by further DNA sequences in the sample. V is TRBV5-1 and J is TRBJ1-2, with 8 bases that match TRBD1. CDR3 length: 15 residues. V shed 0 bases and J 4 bases; nucleotides not matched to a gene: 5. In germline, CDR1 is SGHRS, CDR2 YFSETQ. The CDR3 nucleotides read TGCGCCAGCAGCTTGGGACAGGGGTCCAGCTATGGCTACACCTTC. It translates to CASSLGQGSSYGYTF.

The chain joins TRBV5-8 to TRBJ1-5; TRBD1 agrees at 8 bases. Germline loops: CDR1 SGHTS, CDR2 YDEGEE. V lost 2 bases to trimming and J lost 5 bases; unmatched junction nucleotides: 3. CDR3 size: 14 residues. The DNA of the CDR3 is TGTGCCAGCAGCTTACAGGGGGGGGATCAGCCCCAGCATTTT. Protein product: CASSLQGGDQPQHF.

This rearrangement joins TRBV11-3 to TRBJ2-7; D not certain. CDR1 is SGHNT, CDR2 YENEEA, per germline. CDR3 length equals 17 residues. Deletions cut 2 bases from V and 0 bases from J, with 17 bases between. CDR3 residues: CASSLFCREALSYEQYF. The CDR3 DNA follows: TGTGCCAGCAGCTTATTTTGCCGAGAGGCCCTCTCCTACGAGCAGTACTTC.

J is TRBJ2-7 and V is TRBV5-1; tentatively, D is TRBD1 (6 bases). Germline-derived CDR1 and CDR2 are SGHRS and YFSETQ. V shed 5 bases and J shed 3 bases, with 15 bases lying between them. The CDR3 totals 14 residues. CDR3 bases: TGCGCCAGCAGGTCAGGGGAGATGAACTACGAGCAGTACTTC. Its protein is CASRSGEMNYEQYF.

CDR3 loop: CASGPGQGHTGELFF. CDR3 nucleotides: TGTGCCAGCGGACCTGGACAGGGTCACACCGGGGAGCTGTTTTTT. The gene calls are TRBV7-3 and TRBJ2-2; 8 nucleotides align to TRBD1. This CDR3 has 15 residues. The junction had 8 bases not matched to a gene; V was cut back by 8 bases and J by 3 bases. Germline assignment: CDR1 SGHTA and CDR2 FQGTGA.

The chain links TRBV4-3 to TRBJ2-3, with a weak D call TRBD1 (6 bases). Trimming pared 3 bases from V and 3 bases from J, leaving 13 bases between. This CDR3 contains 15 residues. CDR1 and CDR2 (germline): LGHNA, YSLEER. CDR3: CASSHALTGTDTQYF. CDR3 coding DNA: TGCGCCAGCAGCCACGCCTTAACAGGGACAGATACGCAGTATTTT.

V gene TRBV3-1 (or the pseudogene TRBV3-2) combines with J gene TRBJ2-1; the D gene is possibly TRBD1 (6 bases). The germline V gene has CDR1 LGHDT and CDR2 YNNKEL (reference sequence). V lost 1 base to trimming and J lost 8 bases, with 12 bases between them. The CDR3 is 14 amino acids. In DNA, the CDR3 is TGTGCCAGCAGCCAAGGCAGGGGTCTAGATGAGCAGTTCTTC. Residues: CASSQGRGLDEQFF.

V gene TRBV29-1 combines with J gene TRBJ2-1; D not certain. Germline-derived CDR1 and CDR2 are SQVTM and ANQGSEA. Trimming stripped 4 bases from V and 4 bases from J, with 11 bases between. The CDR3 is 13 residues long. The CDR3 region has the DNA TGCAGCGTTGGGGCAGCCGTTTACAATGAGCAGTTCTTC. This codes for CSVGAAVYNEQFF.

This chain uses TRBV28 with TRBJ1-1; the D gene is possibly TRBD1 (5 bases). Trimming removed 5 bases from V and 0 bases from J, with 10 bases in between. Germline CDR1 MDHEN, CDR2 SYDVKM. There are 14 residues in the CDR3. The CDR3 DNA reads TGTGCCAGCAGTGGGACGACAGTGAACACTGAAGCTTTCTTT. This codes for CASSGTTVNTEAFF.

The rearrangement uses TRBV7-2 and TRBJ2-7, with 9 bases that match TRBD2. CDR1 and CDR2 (germline): SGHTA, FQGNSA. With V trimmed by 8 bases and J by 5 bases, 13 bases remained unmatched. The CDR3 covers 15 residues. CDR3 DNA: TGTGCCAGCCAGCTTAGTGCTAGCGGGATCGACGAGCAGTACTTC. Translation: CASQLSASGIDEQYF.

This chain uses TRBV27 with TRBJ1-5; tentative D call: TRBD1 (5 bases). The CDR3 totals 19 residues. Looked up from germline, CDR1 is MNHEY and CDR2 is SMNVEV (reference sequence). Deletions cut 5 bases from V and 4 bases from J, with 27 bases between. The CDR3 protein is CASSPRGSGVFSSNQPQHF. Here the CDR3 DNA reads TGTGCCAGCAGTCCCCGGGGCAGCGGGGTCTTCTCCTCGAATCAGCCCCAGCATTTT.

This clone was detected once. The chain couples TRBV5-1 to TRBJ2-2, with 12 positions matching TRBD2. Germline V lookup: CDR1 SGHRS, CDR2 YFSETQ. With V trimmed by 4 bases and J by 6 bases, 13 bases remained unmatched. The CDR3 runs to 18 residues. CDR3 nucleotide sequence: TGCGCCAGCAGCCAAACTAGCGGGAGGATGAGAGGAGCCGGGGAGCTGTTTTTT. It codes for CASSQTSGRMRGAGELFF. Filled out from reference TRBV5-1 and TRBJ2-2, the complete variable domain reads KAGVTQTPRYLIKTRGQQVTLSCSPISGHRSVSWYQQTPGQGLQFLFEYFSETQRNKGNFPGRFSGRQFSNSRSEMNVSTLELGDSALYLCASSQTSGRMRGAGELFFGEGSRLTVL.

The chain employs TRBV5-1 and TRBJ2-7; 8 nucleotides agree with TRBD2. The V gene end was trimmed by 7 bases and the J gene end by 6 bases; junction bases not matched to a gene: 6. Germline values: CDR1 SGHRS, CDR2 YFSETQ. The CDR3 has 12 amino acids. CDR3 loop: CASSGGVVEQYF. DNA of the CDR3: TGCGCCAGCTCGGGAGGGGTGGTCGAGCAGTACTTC.

The rearrangement joins TRBV13 to TRBJ1-6; 9 positions agree with TRBD1. The V gene's germline CDR1 is PRHDT and CDR2 FYEKMQ (reference sequence). V gave up 6 bases and J gave up 7 bases; unmatched junction bases: 7. The CDR3 is 15 amino acids. The CDR3 DNA follows: TGTGCCAGCAGACCGGGACAGGGAAAAAATTCACCCCTCCACTTT. It yields the protein CASRPGQGKNSPLHF.

In this sample, this clone turned up once. The V gene is TRBV3-1 (or the pseudogene TRBV3-2), the J gene TRBJ1-2; D gene uncertain. CDR1 and CDR2 from the germline V gene are LGHDT and YNNKEL (reference sequence). CDR3 length equals 14 residues. The germline V and J ends were trimmed by 4 bases and 7 bases, with 16 bases remaining between them. The CDR3 bases are TGTGCCAGCAGCCTGACCCTCGGGGTGGGTGGCTACACCTTC. Its protein is CASSLTLGVGGYTF.

This clone was counted many times. V is TRBV28 and J is TRBJ2-5; tentatively, D is TRBD1 (6 bases). Germline CDR1 MDHEN, CDR2 SYDVKM. Trimming stripped 3 bases from V and 13 bases from J, with 12 bases between. CDR3 length: 11 amino acids. The CDR3 DNA reads as TGTGCCAGCAGTTTGCAGGGGCTATTGTACTTC. Amino acid sequence: CASSLQGLLYF.

The rearrangement uses TRBV5-1 and TRBJ2-5; D is unresolved. Germline V lookup: CDR1 SGHRS, CDR2 YFSETQ. Between the trimmed V and J ends, which lost 1 base and 5 bases, there was a span of 3 bases. The CDR3 runs to 11 residues. The CDR3 DNA follows: TGCGCCAGCAGCTTGTCGGAGACCCAGTACTTC. Its protein is CASSLSETQYF.

V usage is TRBV28 and J usage is TRBJ1-2, with a weak D call TRBD1 (5 bases). The V and J ends lost 2 bases and 3 bases respectively, with 10 bases between them. CDR3 length: 14 amino acids. Germline assignment: CDR1 MDHEN and CDR2 SYDVKM. The CDR3 DNA is TGTGCCAGCAGTTTAGGGGGAGGGGACTATGGCTACACCTTC. It codes for CASSLGGGDYGYTF.

This chain connects TRBV3-1 (or the pseudogene TRBV3-2) to TRBJ1-5; no reliable D call. Germline V gene sequence: CDR1 LGHDT, CDR2 YNNKEL (reference sequence). The CDR3 has 14 residues. V lost 1 base to trimming and J lost 7 bases, with 11 bases between them. DNA of the CDR3: TGTGCCAGCAGCCAAGGTCCCCAGACCCAGCCCCAGCATTTT. The encoded protein is CASSQGPQTQPQHF.

This chain's CDR3 is CATTTGQGNSYEQYF. The CDR3 region has the DNA TGTGCCACCACCACGGGACAGGGTAATTCCTACGAGCAGTACTTC. The V call is TRBV15, the J call TRBJ2-7; 9 bases are a match to TRBD1. The CDR3 spans 15 residues. The germline CDR1 and CDR2 sequences are LNHNV and YYDKDF (reference sequence). The V and J ends lost 7 bases and 1 base, in that order; junction bases with no gene match: 8.

The chain uses TRBV7-8 and TRBJ2-7, with 12 nucleotides matching TRBD2. The CDR3 has 15 residues. V lost 5 bases and J lost 2; bases outside the gene matches: 4. CDR1 and CDR2 (germline): SGHVS, FQNEAQ. CDR3 nucleotide sequence: TGTGCCAGCAGCAGGCTAGCGGGAGGGACCTACGAGCAGTACTTC. It is translated as CASSRLAGGTYEQYF.

The V and J genes are TRBV28 and TRBJ1-2; D gene uncertain. Trimming pared 3 bases from V and 6 bases from J, leaving 11 bases between. The germline CDR1 and CDR2 sequences are MDHEN and SYDVKM. This CDR3 is 13 amino acids long. This CDR3 is CASSLGRSNGYTF. CDR3 in DNA: TGTGCCAGCAGTTTGGGCAGATCGAATGGCTACACCTTC.